This TCR beta chain was documented in a study of vaccination and CD4 T cells after COVID-19. The wider study: Across the group, participants received two doses of either BNT162b2 or mRNA-1273 vaccine. The study drew post-COVID samples a median around 100 days after diagnosis (range 35 to 161). Overlapping spike peptides of SARS-CoV-2, HCoV-NL63, HCoV-OC43 and HCoV-229E stimulated the cells.

Points from the study as a whole: Median numbers of SARS-CoV-2-reactive clonotypes increased from roughly 19 to 38 (not a significant change).

Trimming removed 3 bases at V and 8 bases at J, with 20 bases between. CDR3 length equals 16 residues. Germline V gives CDR1 DFQATT, CDR2 SNEGSKA (reference sequence). An Oncomine TCR Beta short-read assay was used to sequence the DNA from cultured CD4+ T cells. TCRdb called the PCR reads again in MiXCR, with one record for every CDR3 protein. The table records 11,000 to 15,000 distinct CDR3 sequences, 25% to 35% of them present only once. A remark on this clonotype: The antigen is undetermined.

Regarding treatment: approximately 10-day PBMC culture with coronavirus spike peptide pools or control peptides (ViraFEST assay). The material sequenced was CD4+ T cells from blood, cultured in vitro. V and J are TRBV20-1 and TRBJ1-6; maybe TRBD1 (6 bases). The source of this sequence is a human donor who had recovered from COVID-19. The CDR3 nucleotides are TGCAGTGCTAGGGTCCAGGGGCAAACTTATGATTCACCCCTCCACTTT. This translates into CSARVQGQTYDSPLHF.